The rows below give T cell receptor beta chains drawn from one sample of a study of human T cells and chemical hapten exposure. One entry per CDR3 protein, called by TCRdb with MiXCR from the RACE reads. Here the sample spans 95,000 to 150,000 distinct CDR3 sequences, about 11% being singletons. The input for sequencing was whole blood, taken in connection with sensitization to the hapten diphenylcyclopropenone (DPC). The source is a woman in her forties or fifties with alopecia areata. Some clones in this sample may be carry-over from other donors' samples. Each CDR3 is given with its conserved first and last residue. D genes are given only for firm matches. A clone size is listed for some rows: how often the clone was seen (once, few, many), or a class if it is expanded.

j_gene | d_gene | abundance | v_gene | CDR3aa | CDR3nt
TRBJ2-3 | . | many | TRBV4-2 | CASSQGATIGTDTQYF | TGTGCCAGCAGCCAAGGAGCCACTATCGGCACAGATACGCAGTATTTT
TRBJ2-7 | . | many | TRBV5-1 | CASSLGHGQTPEQYF | TGCGCCAGCAGCTTGGGACACGGCCAGACCCCCGAGCAGTACTTC
TRBJ1-1 | . | once | TRBV4-1 | CASRTQGGTEAFF | TGCGCTTCCCGGACCCAGGGCGGCACTGAAGCTTTCTTT
TRBJ2-7 | . | many | TRBV10-3 | CAISAGRSYEQYF | TGTGCCATCAGTGCCGGAAGGTCGTACGAGCAGTACTTC
TRBJ2-3 | . | few | TRBV5-4 | CASSFLPGDTQYF | TGTGCCAGCAGCTTTCTGCCAGGGGATACGCAGTATTTT
TRBJ2-1 | TRBD1 | many | TRBV28 | CASSRPGQGYNEQFF | TGTGCCAGCAGCCGACCGGGACAGGGGTACAATGAGCAGTTCTTC
TRBJ2-1 | TRBD2 | many | TRBV15 | CATSRYSGGAYNEQFF | TGTGCCACCAGCAGATATAGCGGGGGGGCCTACAATGAGCAGTTCTTC
TRBJ2-2 | TRBD2 | . | TRBV5-6 | CASSSVATSRRNTGELFF | TGTGCCAGCAGCTCAGTCGCGACTAGCCGTAGAAACACCGGGGAGCTGTTTTTT
TRBJ2-7 | TRBD1 | many | TRBV5-1 | CASSPGQGAHEQYF | TGCGCCAGCAGCCCCGGACAGGGGGCCCACGAGCAGTACTTC
TRBJ1-1 | . | . | TRBV2 | CASSVLRSEAFF | TGTGCCAGCAGTGTTCTTAGGTCTGAAGCTTTCTTT
TRBJ2-5 | . | many | TRBV27 | CASRGGQETQYF | TGTGCCAGCAGGGGGGGGCAGGAGACCCAGTACTTC
TRBJ2-1 | . | . | TRBV28 | CASSLVRNEQFF | TGTGCCAGCAGTTTGGTAAGGAATGAGCAGTTCTTC
TRBJ2-1 | . | . | TRBV30 | CAWTGTQKYNEQFF | TGTGCCTGGACCGGGACACAGAAATACAATGAGCAGTTCTTC
TRBJ2-5 | TRBD1 | few | TRBV5-1 | CASSRDRGSQETQYF | TGCGCCAGCAGCAGAGACAGGGGGTCCCAAGAGACCCAGTACTTC
TRBJ1-5 | . | few | TRBV21-1 | CASSKALGDNQPQHF | TGTGCCAGCAGCAAAGCGCTGGGAGACAATCAGCCCCAGCATTTT
TRBJ1-6 | . | . | TRBV28 | CASSLQGSSYNSPLHF | TGTGCCAGCAGTTTACAGGGGAGCTCCTATAATTCACCCCTCCACTTT
TRBJ2-5 | TRBD2 | . | TRBV28 | CASSLYSTSGQETQYF | TGTGCCAGCAGTTTATATTCGACTAGCGGCCAAGAGACCCAGTACTTC
TRBJ1-1 | TRBD1 | few | TRBV6-2/TRBV6-3 | CASRHPGGTYTEAFF | TGTGCCAGCAGGCATCCAGGGGGTACATACACTGAAGCTTTCTTT
TRBJ1-5 | . | few | TRBV4-1 | CASSQGNGGGSNQPQHF | TGCGCCAGCAGCCAAGGTAATGGCGGGGGAAGCAATCAGCCCCAGCATTTT
TRBJ2-2 | TRBD2 | many | TRBV5-6 | CASSLEFEAGARELFF | TGTGCCAGCAGCTTGGAATTCGAAGCGGGAGCCCGGGAGCTGTTTTTT
TRBJ2-7 | TRBD1 | few | TRBV6-5 | CASSYGRDSTYEQYF | TGTGCCAGCAGTTACGGTAGGGACAGCACCTACGAGCAGTACTTC
TRBJ2-3 | TRBD1 | few | TRBV12-3/TRBV12-4 | CASSPGQSNTDTQYF | TGTGCCAGCAGCCCGGGACAGTCCAACACAGATACGCAGTATTTT
TRBJ2-1 | TRBD2 | . | TRBV20-1 | CSVPRTSGYSYNEQFF | TGCAGTGTTCCCAGGACTAGCGGGTACTCCTACAATGAGCAGTTCTTC
TRBJ2-1 | TRBD2 | . | TRBV27 | CASSFSSSGLARHEQFF | TGTGCCAGCAGTTTTAGTTCTTCGGGACTAGCTAGGCATGAGCAGTTCTTC
TRBJ1-3 | TRBD1 | few | TRBV7-9 | CASSSRRGQGVYTIYF | TGTGCCAGCAGCTCCAGACGAGGACAGGGCGTTTACACCATATATTTT
TRBJ1-2 | . | many | TRBV5-6 | CASSLTGRVLGYTF | TGTGCCAGCAGCTTGACAGGGAGAGTTTTGGGCTACACCTTC
TRBJ2-1 | . | few | TRBV16 | CASSQGQSNEQFF | TGTGCCAGCAGCCAGGGACAATCCAATGAGCAGTTCTTC
TRBJ1-1 | . | . | TRBV7-3 | CASSSGDGRTEAFF | TGTGCCAGCAGCTCCGGGGACGGGCGCACTGAAGCTTTCTTT
TRBJ1-6 | TRBD1 | few | TRBV7-2 | CASTVGQGSYNSPLHF | TGTGCCAGCACCGTTGGACAGGGCTCCTATAATTCACCCCTCCACTTT
TRBJ2-2 | TRBD2 | . | TRBV12-3/TRBV12-4 | CASSSGGASGELFF | TGTGCCAGCAGTTCCGGGGGGGCGAGCGGGGAGCTGTTTTTT
TRBJ2-1 | TRBD2 | many | TRBV6-5 | CASSYDGGGSTTYNEQFF | TGTGCCAGCAGTTACGATGGCGGGGGGTCGACCACCTACAATGAGCAGTTCTTC
TRBJ2-3 | TRBD2 | few | TRBV4-1 | CASSQRTGGITDTQYF | TGCGCCAGCAGCCAACGCACGGGGGGTATCACAGATACGCAGTATTTT
TRBJ2-7 | . | . | TRBV15 | CATSRDRRYYEQYF | TGTGCCACCAGCAGAGATAGACGTTACTACGAGCAGTACTTC
TRBJ1-5 | . | . | TRBV24-1 | CATSDWRNQPQHF | TGTGCCACCAGTGATTGGAGAAATCAGCCCCAGCATTTT
TRBJ2-3 | . | few | TRBV18 | CASFTPTDTQYF | TGTGCCAGCTTCACACCCACAGATACGCAGTATTTT
TRBJ2-7 | . | few | TRBV7-6 | CASSLAGGYEQYF | TGTGCCAGCAGCTTAGCGGGCGGGTACGAGCAGTACTTC
TRBJ1-6 | . | few | TRBV13 | CASSLGVRVNSPLHF | TGTGCCAGCAGCTTAGGCGTTAGGGTGAATTCACCCCTCCACTTT
TRBJ1-5 | TRBD1 | . | TRBV2 | CASSGTGGKNQPQHF | TGTGCCAGCTCCGGGACAGGGGGAAAGAATCAGCCCCAGCATTTT
TRBJ1-6 | . | . | TRBV9 | CASSVDGGGSPLHF | TGTGCCAGCAGCGTAGACGGGGGCGGTTCACCCCTCCACTTT
TRBJ2-7 | TRBD2 | . | TRBV6-1 | CAAAGGAAYEQYF | TGTGCCGCTGCGGGGGGAGCCGCCTACGAGCAGTACTTC
TRBJ2-3 | TRBD2 | . | TRBV7-2 | CASRSGLAGSQDTQYF | TGTGCCAGCAGATCAGGACTAGCGGGAAGTCAAGATACGCAGTATTTT
TRBJ2-2 | . | . | TRBV29-1 | CSGRRTTNTGELFF | TGCAGCGGACGCAGGACCACGAACACCGGGGAGCTGTTTTTT